This TCR beta chain was sequenced in a study of shared clonotypes between healthy human individuals. The table came from immunoSEQ multiplex PCR; TCRdb's copy has only in-frame clones and leaves some out. Among about 600,000 clones listed, less than 98% were seen once. CD4+ cells were split into CD45RA+ naive and CD45RA-negative memory subsets. Per germline, CDR1 SGHDN and CDR2 FVKESK. With 4 bases removed from V and 5 bases from J, the gap between germline ends came to 14 bases. This CDR3 region has 14 residues. A single count supports this clone. This chain uses TRBV14 with TRBJ1-1; TRBD1 might be the D (5 bases). Specimen: naive CD4+ T cells sorted from blood. Subset indicated: CD45RA+ positively selected. This TCR was recovered from a woman aged 25-40 years in good health. CDR3 sequence reads: CASSRKQVQTEAFF. CDR3 DNA: TGTGCCAGCAGCCGAAAACAGGTTCAGACTGAAGCTTTCTTT.